The clone carrying this TCR beta chain has just a few counts. Its cognate antigen is unknown. The data derive from a study of T-cell reconstitution after alpha-beta-depleted transplantation in children. Study findings and constraints: After one year, T-cell counts and TCRbeta diversity mostly came from new T cells. It was reported that alpha-beta T cells came from several hundred expanded graft clones (about two months after transplant). Several patients had high TCRbeta diversity at day 60; it came from surviving recipient T cells and thymic progenitors.

V was pared by 5 bases and J by 3 bases, with 12 bases of the junction left unmatched. This CDR3 region has 17 residues. Germline V gene lookup returns CDR1 SEHNR and CDR2 FQNEAQ (reference sequence). Unique molecular identifiers were incorporated when the TCRbeta library was constructed. TCRdb re-called the PCR reads with MiXCR, one entry per CDR3 protein. The sample includes approximately 430,000 distinct CDR3 sequences, 15% to 20% of them seen just once. This chain links TRBV7-9 with TRBJ2-2; 7 bases align to TRBD2. The sequencing here drew on PBMCs, mostly from graft donor cells, taken 360 days after TCRalphabeta/CD19-depleted stem cell transplant. The TCR sequence derives from a boy in the first two years of life who had a stem cell transplant for Wiskott-Aldrich syndrome, so the T cells may come from the graft donor. The CDR3 spells CASSRWFTAGDTGELFF. The CDR3, as DNA: TGTGCCAGCAGCCGGTGGTTCACCGCGGGGGACACCGGGGAGCTGTTTTTT.